The sequence of this TCR beta chain was determined in a study of blood T cell repertoires in COVID-19. Study in general: Acute and convalescent COVID-19 samples came from the United States, Italy and Spain. PBMCs, B-cell-depleted T cells, or T cells provided the cDNA or gDNA that made up the material.

Original data processing: How many nucleated cells were present was estimated from reference gene primer amplification. Sequencing used immunoSEQ multiplex PCR; TCRdb keeps in-frame clones, though not all of them. The DNA was the basis for D and trimming; V, J and clone size are from that table. This sample carries 88,000 or so clones, about 85% of them seen once, and the ten largest clones take approximately 24%. V lost 2 bases and J 4 bases, leaving 12 bases between the germline ends. This CDR3 region has 13 residues. Germline-derived CDR1 and CDR2 are GTSNPN and SVGIG (reference sequence). The source is a human donor in a cohort sampled during active COVID-19. Sequencing input: peripheral blood. The chain carries TRBV30 and TRBJ2-7, with D possibly being TRBD2 (5 bases). CDR3 protein: CAWSRGLQYEQYF. The CDR3 DNA is TGTGCCTGGAGTAGAGGGCTCCAATACGAGCAGTACTTC.